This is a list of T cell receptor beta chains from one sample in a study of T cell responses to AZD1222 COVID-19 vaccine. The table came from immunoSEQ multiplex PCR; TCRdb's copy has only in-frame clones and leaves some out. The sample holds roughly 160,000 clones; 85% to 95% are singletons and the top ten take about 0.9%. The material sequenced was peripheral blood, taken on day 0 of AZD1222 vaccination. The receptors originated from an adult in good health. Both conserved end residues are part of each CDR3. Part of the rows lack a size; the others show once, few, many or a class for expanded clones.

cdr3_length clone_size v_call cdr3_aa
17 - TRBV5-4 CATSPGRGESSYNEQFF
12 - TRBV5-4 CASSPAMGEQYF
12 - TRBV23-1 CASSQGCNEQFF
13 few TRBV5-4 CASSLWENTEAFF
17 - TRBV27 CASSLSPEGARNSPLHF
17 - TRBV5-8 CASSWTGGGFSTDTQYF
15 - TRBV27 CASSLSGGASDTQYF
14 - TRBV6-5 CASRGQGAAYEQYF
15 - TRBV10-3 CAISQMATGRSEAFF
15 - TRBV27 CASSLPGRYNSPLHF
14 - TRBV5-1 CASSTGTDGNTIYF
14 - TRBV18 CASSPDRDYYGYTF
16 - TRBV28 CASSTPGQGIFQPQHF
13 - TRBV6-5 CASTPRNQETQYF
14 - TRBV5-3 CARSLGGNSYEQYF
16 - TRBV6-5 CASSYSGSRLDQPQHF
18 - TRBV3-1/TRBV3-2 CASSRGTSGGAVADTQYF
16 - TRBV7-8 CASSPNPGGNTDTQYF
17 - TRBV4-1 CASSQDLARFGGNTIYF
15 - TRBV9 CASSPRTGGGEKLFF